The sequence of this T cell receptor beta chain was determined in a study of blood T cell repertoires in COVID-19. In the authors' methods: For nucleated cells, counts were estimated from reference gene primer amplification. Using immunoSEQ multiplex PCR, the repertoire was profiled, and TCRdb retains in-frame clones only, with some absent. Clone size and V and J calls were adopted from that table, with D and trimming inferred from the DNA. Of approximately 220,000 clones listed, around 82% are singletons. Unmatched junction bases numbered 5, after V lost 4 bases and J lost 2 bases. Germline values: CDR1 KGHDR, CDR2 SFDVKD. CDR3 length: 15 residues.

The material sequenced was PBMCs or T cells enriched from blood (not recorded which). This clonotype originated in a woman aged 50 to 60 who had been exposed to COVID-19. This rearrangement joins TRBV24-1 to TRBJ1-2; 8 nucleotides line up with TRBD1. CDR3 protein: CATSDPGQANYGYTF. In nucleotides, the CDR3 is TGTGCCACCAGTGACCCGGGACAGGCCAACTATGGCTACACCTTC.